This TCR beta chain comes out of a study of cytomegalovirus exposure and HLA in healthy donors. General study results and limits: Across HLA loci, a later analysis found differing TCR association rates, with DRB1 most and HLA-C fewest. The Asian-associated ancestry cluster reportedly had fewer N-insertions than the 666-donor mean in a later analysis.

Researchers ran the PCR with 60 Vbeta and 13 Jbeta primers. TCRdb's table, derived via immunoSEQ multiplex PCR, lists solely in-frame clones and lacks some. The listing records 150,000 to 200,000 clones. The donors comprised healthy bone marrow donors. After removal of 3 bases from V and 10 bases from J, the junction contained 12 bases not matched to a gene. Per germline, CDR1 MNHEY and CDR2 SVGAGI. The CDR3 consists of 15 residues. Concerning this clone: Its specificity is not known.

The TCR comes from a man aged 30 to 45 in good health and CMV-seronegative. This chain joins TRBV6-5 and TRBJ2-1, with TRBD2 identical over 7 bases. The sequencing sample was made of PBMCs. The CDR3 here is CASSYGGGLVGEQFF. The CDR3 coding sequence is TGTGCCAGCAGTTATGGCGGGGGTTTGGTAGGCGAGCAGTTCTTC.